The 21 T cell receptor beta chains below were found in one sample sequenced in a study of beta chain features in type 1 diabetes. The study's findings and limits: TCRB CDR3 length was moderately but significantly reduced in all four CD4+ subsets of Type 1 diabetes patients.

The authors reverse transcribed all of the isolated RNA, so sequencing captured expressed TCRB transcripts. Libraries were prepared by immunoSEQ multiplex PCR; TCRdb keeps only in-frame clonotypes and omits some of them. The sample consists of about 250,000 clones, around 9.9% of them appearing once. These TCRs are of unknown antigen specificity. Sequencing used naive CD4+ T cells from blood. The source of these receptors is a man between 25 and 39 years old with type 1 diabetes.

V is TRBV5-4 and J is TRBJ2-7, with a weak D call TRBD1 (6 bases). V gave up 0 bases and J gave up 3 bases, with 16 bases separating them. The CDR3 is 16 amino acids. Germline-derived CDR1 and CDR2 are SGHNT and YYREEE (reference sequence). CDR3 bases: TGTGCCAGCAGCTTGGCCAGGGGTACAGTAGGCTACGAGCAGTACTTC. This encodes CASSLARGTVGYEQYF.

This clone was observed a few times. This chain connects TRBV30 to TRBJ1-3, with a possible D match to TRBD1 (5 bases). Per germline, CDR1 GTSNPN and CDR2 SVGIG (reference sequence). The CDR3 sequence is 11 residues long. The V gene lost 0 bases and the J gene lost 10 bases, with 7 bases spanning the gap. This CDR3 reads CAWSVQGTIYF. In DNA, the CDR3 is TGTGCCTGGAGTGTCCAGGGAACCATATATTTT. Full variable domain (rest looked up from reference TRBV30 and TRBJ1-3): SQTIHQWPATLVQPVGSPLSLECTVEGTSNPNLYWYRQAAGRGLQLLFYSVGIGQISSEVPQNLSASRPQDRQFILSSKKLLLSDSGFYLCAWSVQGTIYFGEGSWLTVV.

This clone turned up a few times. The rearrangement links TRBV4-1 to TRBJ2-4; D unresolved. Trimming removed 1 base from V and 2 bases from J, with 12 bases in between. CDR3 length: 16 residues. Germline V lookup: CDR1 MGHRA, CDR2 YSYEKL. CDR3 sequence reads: CASSQGGLPSKNIQYF. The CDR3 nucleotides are TGCGCCAGCAGCCAAGGCGGCCTTCCTTCCAAAAACATTCAGTACTTC.

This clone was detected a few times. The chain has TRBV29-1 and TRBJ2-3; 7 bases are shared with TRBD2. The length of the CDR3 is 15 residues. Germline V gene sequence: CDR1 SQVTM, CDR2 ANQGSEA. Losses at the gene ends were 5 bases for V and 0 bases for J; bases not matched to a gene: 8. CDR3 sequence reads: CSVKTRGSSTDTQYF. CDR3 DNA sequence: TGCAGCGTTAAAACGCGGGGGTCTAGCACAGATACGCAGTATTTT.

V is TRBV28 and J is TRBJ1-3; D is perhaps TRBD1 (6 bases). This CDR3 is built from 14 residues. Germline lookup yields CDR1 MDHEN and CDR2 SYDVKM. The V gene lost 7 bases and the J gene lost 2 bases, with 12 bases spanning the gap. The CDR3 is CASIARGAGNTIYF. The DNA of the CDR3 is TGTGCCAGCATTGCCAGGGGAGCTGGAAACACCATATATTTT.

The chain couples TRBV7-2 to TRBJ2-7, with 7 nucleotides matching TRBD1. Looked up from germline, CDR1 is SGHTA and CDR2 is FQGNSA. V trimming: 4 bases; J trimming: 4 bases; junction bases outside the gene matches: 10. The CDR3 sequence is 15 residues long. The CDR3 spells CASSSTRQGSYEQYF. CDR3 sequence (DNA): TGTGCCAGCAGCTCTACCCGACAGGGTTCTTACGAGCAGTACTTC. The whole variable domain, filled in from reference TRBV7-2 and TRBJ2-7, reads GAGVSQSPSNKVTEKGKDVELRCDPISGHTALYWYRQSLGQGLEFLIYFQGNSAPDKSGLPSDRFSAERTGGSVSTLTIQRTQQEDSAVYLCASSSTRQGSYEQYFGPGTRLTVT.

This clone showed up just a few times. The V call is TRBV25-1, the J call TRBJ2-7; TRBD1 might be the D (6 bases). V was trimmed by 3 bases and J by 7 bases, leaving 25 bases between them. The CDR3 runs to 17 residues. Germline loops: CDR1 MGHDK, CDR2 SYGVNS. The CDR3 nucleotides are TGTGCCAGCAGTGAGCTCGGCACAGGGCCTACATACCTGGAGCAGTACTTC. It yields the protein CASSELGTGPTYLEQYF.

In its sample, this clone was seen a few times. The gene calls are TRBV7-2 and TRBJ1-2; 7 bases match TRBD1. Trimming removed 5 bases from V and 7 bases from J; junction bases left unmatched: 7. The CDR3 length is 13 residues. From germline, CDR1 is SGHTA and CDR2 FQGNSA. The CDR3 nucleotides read TGTGCCAGCAGCCCGGGACAGATCGGTGGCTACACCTTC. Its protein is CASSPGQIGGYTF.

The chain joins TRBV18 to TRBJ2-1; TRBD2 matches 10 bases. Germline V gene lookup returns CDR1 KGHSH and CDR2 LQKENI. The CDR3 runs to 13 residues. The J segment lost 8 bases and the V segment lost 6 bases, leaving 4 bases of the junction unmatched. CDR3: CASSPGLADEQFF. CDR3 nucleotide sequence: TGTGCCAGCTCCCCCGGACTAGCGGATGAGCAGTTCTTC.

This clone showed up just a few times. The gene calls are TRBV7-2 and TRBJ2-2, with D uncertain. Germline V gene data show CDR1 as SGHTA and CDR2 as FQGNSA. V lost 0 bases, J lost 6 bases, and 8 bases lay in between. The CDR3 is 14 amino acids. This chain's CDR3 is CASSLALGAGELFF. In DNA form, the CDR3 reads TGTGCCAGCAGCTTAGCTTTGGGCGCCGGGGAGCTGTTTTTT.

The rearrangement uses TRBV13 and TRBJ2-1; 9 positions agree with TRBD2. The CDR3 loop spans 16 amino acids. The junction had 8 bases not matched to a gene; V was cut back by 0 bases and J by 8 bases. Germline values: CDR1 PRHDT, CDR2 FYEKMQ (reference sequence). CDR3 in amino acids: CASSLGVPSGAYEQFF. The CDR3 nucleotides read TGTGCCAGCAGCTTAGGCGTACCTAGCGGGGCCTATGAGCAGTTCTTC.

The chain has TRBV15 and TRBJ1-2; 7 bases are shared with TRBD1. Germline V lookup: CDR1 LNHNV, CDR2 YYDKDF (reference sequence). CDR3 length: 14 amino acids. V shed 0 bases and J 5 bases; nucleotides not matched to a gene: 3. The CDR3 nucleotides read TGTGCCACCAGCAGAGATCAGACAGGGTATGGCTACACCTTC. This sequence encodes CATSRDQTGYGYTF.

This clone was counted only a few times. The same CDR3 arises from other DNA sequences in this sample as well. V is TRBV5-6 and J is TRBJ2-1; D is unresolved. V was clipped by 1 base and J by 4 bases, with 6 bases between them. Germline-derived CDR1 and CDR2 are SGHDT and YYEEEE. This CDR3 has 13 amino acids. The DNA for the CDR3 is TGTGCCAGCAGCTTGACCGGGTACAATGAGCAGTTCTTC. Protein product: CASSLTGYNEQFF.

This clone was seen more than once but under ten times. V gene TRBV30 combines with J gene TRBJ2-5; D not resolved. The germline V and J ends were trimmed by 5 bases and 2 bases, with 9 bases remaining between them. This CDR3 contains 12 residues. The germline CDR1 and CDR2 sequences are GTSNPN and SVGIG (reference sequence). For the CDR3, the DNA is TGTGCCTGGGGGCAAGTTCAAGAGACCCAGTACTTC. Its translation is CAWGQVQETQYF.

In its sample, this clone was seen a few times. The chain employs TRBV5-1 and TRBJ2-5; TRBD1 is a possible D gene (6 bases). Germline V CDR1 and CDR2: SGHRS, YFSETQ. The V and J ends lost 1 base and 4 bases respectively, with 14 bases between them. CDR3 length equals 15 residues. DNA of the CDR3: TGCGCCAGCAGCTTGCGAACAGGGCAACGAGAGACCCAGTACTTC. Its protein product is CASSLRTGQRETQYF.

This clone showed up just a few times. This CDR3 is CASSMRGRLAGELFF. The CDR3 nucleotides read TGTGCCAGTAGTATGAGAGGGAGATTGGCCGGGGAGCTGTTTTTT. This chain uses TRBV19 with TRBJ2-2; tentatively, D is TRBD2 (5 bases). The CDR3 is made up of 15 amino acids. The germline V and J ends were trimmed by 3 bases and 6 bases, with 14 bases remaining between them. Germline V CDR1 and CDR2: LNHDA, SQIVND (reference sequence).

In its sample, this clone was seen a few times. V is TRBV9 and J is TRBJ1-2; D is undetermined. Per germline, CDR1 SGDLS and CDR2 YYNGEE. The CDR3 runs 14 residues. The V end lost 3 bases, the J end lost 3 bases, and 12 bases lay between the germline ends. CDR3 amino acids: CASSANGRHYGYTF. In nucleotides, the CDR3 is TGTGCCAGCAGCGCAAACGGGAGACACTATGGCTACACCTTC.

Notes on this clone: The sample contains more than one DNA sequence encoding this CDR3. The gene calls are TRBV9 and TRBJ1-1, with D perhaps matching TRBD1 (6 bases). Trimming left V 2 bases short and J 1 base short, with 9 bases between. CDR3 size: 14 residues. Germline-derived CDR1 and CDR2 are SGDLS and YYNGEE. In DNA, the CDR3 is TGTGCCAGCAGCGTGACAGGAGCGAACACTGAAGCTTTCTTT. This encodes CASSVTGANTEAFF.

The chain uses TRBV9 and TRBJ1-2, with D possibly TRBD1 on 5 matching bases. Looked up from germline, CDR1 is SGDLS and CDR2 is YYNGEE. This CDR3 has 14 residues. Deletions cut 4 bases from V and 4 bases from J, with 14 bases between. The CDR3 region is CASSPVGGSYGYTF. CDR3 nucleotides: TGTGCCAGCAGCCCAGTGGGGGGAAGCTATGGCTACACCTTC.

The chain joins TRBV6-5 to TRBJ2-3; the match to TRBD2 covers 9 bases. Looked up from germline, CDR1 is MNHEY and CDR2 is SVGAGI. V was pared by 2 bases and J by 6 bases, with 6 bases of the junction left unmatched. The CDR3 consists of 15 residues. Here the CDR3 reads CASSYGSTSGDTQYF. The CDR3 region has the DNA TGTGCCAGCAGTTACGGGTCCACTAGCGGGGATACGCAGTATTTT.

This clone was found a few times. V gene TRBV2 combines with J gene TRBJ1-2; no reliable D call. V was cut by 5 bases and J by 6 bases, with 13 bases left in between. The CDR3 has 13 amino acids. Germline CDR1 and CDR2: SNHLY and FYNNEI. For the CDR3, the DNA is TGTGCCAGCAGTCCTGAGGAGGGAAATGGCTACACCTTC. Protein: CASSPEEGNGYTF. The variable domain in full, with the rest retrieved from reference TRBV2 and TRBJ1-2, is EPEVTQTPSHQVTQMGQEVILRCVPISNHLYFYWYRQILGQKVEFLVSFYNNEISEKSEIFDDQFSVERPDGSNFTLKIRSTKLEDSAMYFCASSPEEGNGYTFGSGTRLTVV.